This T cell receptor beta chain was retrieved from a study of blood T cells in healthy people across ages. A J-beta primer mix and a sample-barcoded 5' primer were used in a second PCR of about 7 to 12 cycles. Each cDNA molecule was tagged by a template-switch adaptor with 12 random nucleotides. TCRdb passed the 5' RACE reads through MiXCR, listing each CDR3 protein once. The table records 600,000 to 1,000,000 distinct CDR3 sequences, 58% of them present only once. With respect to this clonotype: Its antigen is not identified.

Findings of the study overall: Roughly linear declines in TCR beta diversity per million T cells occurred with age. Because donor CMV status was unknown, expanded clonotype changes were possibly confounded.

The people who gave samples were healthy Caucasians from Russia, aged about 6 to 100. The sequence came from a man aged 25 to 45 in good health. Sequenced: blood.

CDR3: CASSIAGKGGPNEQFF. In nucleotides, the CDR3 is TGTGCCAGCAGCATCGCCGGGAAGGGGGGGCCGAATGAGCAGTTCTTC. The rearrangement links TRBV7-8 to TRBJ2-1; perhaps TRBD2 as D (7 bases). The CDR3 extends over 16 amino acids. CDR1 is SGHVS and CDR2 is FQNEAQ in the germline V gene. Trimming removed 5 bases at V and 7 bases at J, with 21 bases between.